This is a list of T cell receptor beta chains from one sample in a study of cytomegalovirus exposure and HLA in healthy donors. Produced via immunoSEQ multiplex PCR; TCRdb's table is partial and in-frame only. The sample records roughly 100,000 clones, roughly nine tenths being singletons. Source material: PBMCs. Receptor source: a woman aged 18-29 years in good health and CMV-seropositive. CDR3s include the opening cysteine and the closing phenylalanine or tryptophan. A D gene is named only where the DNA matches it firmly. Clone size is shown for a subset of rows, as once, few, many or a class of expanded clone.

j_gene: TRBJ1-6; d_gene: NA; v_gene: TRBV5-6; abundance: few; CDR3nt: TGTGCCAGCAGCCTGACGGGGATTGGAAGGTCACCCCTCCACTTT; CDR3aa: CASSLTGIGRSPLHF
j_gene: TRBJ1-2; d_gene: NA; v_gene: TRBV5-4; abundance: once; CDR3nt: TGTGCCAGCAGCTTGGCCTCGGACAGAAGCTATGGCTACACCTTC; CDR3aa: CASSLASDRSYGYTF
j_gene: TRBJ2-5; d_gene: TRBD2; v_gene: TRBV7-9; abundance: NA; CDR3nt: TGTGCCAGCAGCACTGGACTAGCTCTCCAAGAGACCCAGTACTTC; CDR3aa: CASSTGLALQETQYF
j_gene: TRBJ2-2; d_gene: TRBD2; v_gene: TRBV5-4; abundance: NA; CDR3nt: TGTGCCAGCAGCCCATTAGCGGGGGGGACCGGGGAGCTGTTTTTT; CDR3aa: CASSPLAGGTGELFF
j_gene: TRBJ2-7; d_gene: NA; v_gene: TRBV9; abundance: NA; CDR3nt: TGTGCCAGCTCCCCGGCGAACAGACAGAAAACCTACGAGCAGTACTTC; CDR3aa: CASSPANRQKTYEQYF
j_gene: TRBJ2-3; d_gene: TRBD1; v_gene: TRBV6-4; abundance: NA; CDR3nt: TGTGCCAGCAGTGACGGGACAGGGGGCACAGATACGCAGTATTTT; CDR3aa: CASSDGTGGTDTQYF
j_gene: TRBJ2-1; d_gene: NA; v_gene: TRBV29-1; abundance: NA; CDR3nt: TGCAGCGCCTCCCGGCGGAGGAACAATGAGCAGTTCTTC; CDR3aa: CSASRRRNNEQFF
j_gene: TRBJ1-2; d_gene: TRBD1; v_gene: TRBV10-3; abundance: NA; CDR3nt: TGTGCCACTTCCGGGACAGGGGAGGCCTATGGCTACACCTTC; CDR3aa: CATSGTGEAYGYTF
j_gene: TRBJ2-3; d_gene: TRBD2; v_gene: TRBV2; abundance: NA; CDR3nt: TGTGCCAGCAGTTTTGGACTAGGTAGCACAGATACGCAGTATTTT; CDR3aa: CASSFGLGSTDTQYF
j_gene: TRBJ2-2; d_gene: NA; v_gene: TRBV11-2; abundance: NA; CDR3nt: TGTGCCAGCAGCTTTGGGGGCGGTGGGACCGGGGAGCTGTTTTTT; CDR3aa: CASSFGGGGTGELFF
j_gene: TRBJ2-2; d_gene: NA; v_gene: TRBV19; abundance: NA; CDR3nt: TGTGGAGTGAAAACGAACACCGGGGAGCTGTTTTTT; CDR3aa: CGVKTNTGELFF
j_gene: TRBJ2-1; d_gene: TRBD2; v_gene: TRBV11-2; abundance: NA; CDR3nt: TGTGCCAGCAGCTTAAGACTAGCGGGAACCTACAATGAGCAGTTCTTC; CDR3aa: CASSLRLAGTYNEQFF
j_gene: TRBJ1-5; d_gene: NA; v_gene: TRBV7-9; abundance: NA; CDR3nt: TGTGCCAGCAGCCCCAGGGAGGGCCAATCGGCCCAGCATTTT; CDR3aa: CASSPREGQSAQHF
j_gene: TRBJ2-1; d_gene: NA; v_gene: TRBV29-1; abundance: NA; CDR3nt: TGCAGCGTTGGGACAGCCAGCTCCTACAATGAGCAGTTCTTC; CDR3aa: CSVGTASSYNEQFF
j_gene: TRBJ1-2; d_gene: TRBD1; v_gene: TRBV5-1; abundance: NA; CDR3nt: TGCGCCAGCAGCGGGGGGACAGGGACGAACTATGGCTACACCTTC; CDR3aa: CASSGGTGTNYGYTF
j_gene: TRBJ2-5; d_gene: TRBD2; v_gene: TRBV27; abundance: NA; CDR3nt: TGTGCCAGCAGTTCTTCTTGGCGGGGGGTTCAAGAGACCCAGTACTTC; CDR3aa: CASSSSWRGVQETQYF
j_gene: TRBJ1-5; d_gene: TRBD1; v_gene: TRBV5-8; abundance: NA; CDR3nt: TGTGCCAGCAGCGAGGGGACAGGGCGAATTCAGCCCCAGCATTTT; CDR3aa: CASSEGTGRIQPQHF
j_gene: TRBJ2-5; d_gene: TRBD2; v_gene: TRBV14; abundance: NA; CDR3nt: TGTGCCAGCAGCCAAGTCTGGGTAGCGGGGGCCAAAGAGACCCAGTACTTC; CDR3aa: CASSQVWVAGAKETQYF
j_gene: TRBJ1-1; d_gene: NA; v_gene: TRBV19; abundance: NA; CDR3nt: TGTGCCAGTAGCCCAGGACAGATTAACACTGAAGCTTTCTTT; CDR3aa: CASSPGQINTEAFF
j_gene: TRBJ2-6; d_gene: TRBD1; v_gene: TRBV18; abundance: NA; CDR3nt: TGTGCCAGCTCACCACAGGGGGCAGGGGCCAACGTCCTGACTTTC; CDR3aa: CASSPQGAGANVLTF
j_gene: TRBJ1-6; d_gene: NA; v_gene: TRBV27; abundance: NA; CDR3nt: TGTGCCAGCACCACCGGGGAGGCCTCACCCCTCCACTTT; CDR3aa: CASTTGEASPLHF
j_gene: TRBJ2-5; d_gene: TRBD2; v_gene: TRBV2; abundance: NA; CDR3nt: TGTGCCAGCAGAGATAGCGGGGGGTTCCAAGAGACCCAGTACTTC; CDR3aa: CASRDSGGFQETQYF
j_gene: TRBJ2-3; d_gene: TRBD2; v_gene: TRBV5-6; abundance: NA; CDR3nt: TGTGCCAGCAGCTCTACGGGGGGGGAGGGGACAGATACGCAGTATTTT; CDR3aa: CASSSTGGEGTDTQYF
j_gene: TRBJ1-3; d_gene: NA; v_gene: TRBV27; abundance: once; CDR3nt: TGTGGTACGTTAGAAGTCCTTGCGGGAAACACCATATATTTT; CDR3aa: CGTLEVLAGNTIYF
j_gene: TRBJ1-1; d_gene: NA; v_gene: TRBV11-2; abundance: NA; CDR3nt: TGTGCCAGCAGATTTGACCGGGGGGGGTCTGAAGCTTTCTTT; CDR3aa: CASRFDRGGSEAFF
j_gene: TRBJ1-2; d_gene: TRBD1; v_gene: TRBV19; abundance: once; CDR3nt: TGTGCCAGTAGTACTGGGACAGTCTATGGCTACACCTTC; CDR3aa: CASSTGTVYGYTF
j_gene: TRBJ2-3; d_gene: NA; v_gene: TRBV28; abundance: NA; CDR3nt: TGTGCCAGCAGTCCCCCTAAAGGGGCGGGCACAGATACGCAGTATTTT; CDR3aa: CASSPPKGAGTDTQYF
j_gene: TRBJ1-4; d_gene: NA; v_gene: TRBV19; abundance: NA; CDR3nt: TGTGCCAGTATGCGGTCTCGTAATGAAAAACTGTTTTTT; CDR3aa: CASMRSRNEKLFF
j_gene: TRBJ2-1; d_gene: TRBD1; v_gene: TRBV13; abundance: NA; CDR3nt: TGTGCCAGCAGCTTCAATAGGTGGGACAGGGACAATGAGCAGTTCTTC; CDR3aa: CASSFNRWDRDNEQFF
j_gene: TRBJ1-5; d_gene: NA; v_gene: TRBV6-1; abundance: NA; CDR3nt: TGTGCCAGCAGTCAAGCCACAGGGAACCTAGCAATCAGCCTCCTGCATTTT; CDR3aa: CASSQATGNLAISLLHF
j_gene: TRBJ2-5; d_gene: TRBD2; v_gene: TRBV28; abundance: NA; CDR3nt: TGTGCCAGCAGTTCTCCAGCGGGGTTGGGTAGAGAGACCCAGTACTTC; CDR3aa: CASSSPAGLGRETQYF
j_gene: TRBJ2-2; d_gene: TRBD2; v_gene: TRBV2; abundance: NA; CDR3nt: TGTGCCAGCAGCGGGGGGACGAACACCGGGGAGCTGTTTTTT; CDR3aa: CASSGGTNTGELFF
j_gene: TRBJ1-2; d_gene: TRBD1; v_gene: TRBV5-6; abundance: NA; CDR3nt: TGTGCCAGCAGCTTCGGGACAGTCTCGCTTCATGGCTACACCTTC; CDR3aa: CASSFGTVSLHGYTF
j_gene: TRBJ2-7; d_gene: TRBD1; v_gene: TRBV13; abundance: few; CDR3nt: TGTGCCAGCAGCTTAGCAGGGGGCTACGAGCAGTACTTC; CDR3aa: CASSLAGGYEQYF
j_gene: TRBJ2-2; d_gene: TRBD1; v_gene: TRBV7-9; abundance: NA; CDR3nt: TGTGCCAGCAGCCTCGGGACAGGGAACACCGGGGAGCTGTTTTTT; CDR3aa: CASSLGTGNTGELFF
j_gene: TRBJ1-6; d_gene: TRBD1; v_gene: TRBV18; abundance: NA; CDR3nt: TGTGCCAGCTCACCCCCCGCCGGGACAGGGGGAGGGTCACCCCTCCACTTT; CDR3aa: CASSPPAGTGGGSPLHF
j_gene: TRBJ1-1; d_gene: NA; v_gene: TRBV12-2; abundance: NA; CDR3nt: TGTGCAAGTGCGCTCGTACAGCAGAGTGACAGGGGGTCTGAAGCTTTCTTT; CDR3aa: CASALVQQSDRGSEAFF
j_gene: TRBJ1-1; d_gene: TRBD1; v_gene: TRBV5-4; abundance: once; CDR3nt: TGTGCCAGCAGCTTGGTACAGGGGGCGAAGGTGATGAACACTGAAGCTTTCTTT; CDR3aa: CASSLVQGAKVMNTEAFF
j_gene: TRBJ1-6; d_gene: NA; v_gene: TRBV5-4; abundance: NA; CDR3nt: TGTGCCAGCAGCCCCCGGGCAGGGAATAATTCACCCCTCCACTTT; CDR3aa: CASSPRAGNNSPLHF
j_gene: TRBJ1-4; d_gene: NA; v_gene: TRBV4-1; abundance: NA; CDR3nt: TGCGCCAGCAGGTCGACTAATGACGAAAAACTGTTTTTT; CDR3aa: CASRSTNDEKLFF
j_gene: TRBJ1-2; d_gene: TRBD1; v_gene: TRBV9; abundance: NA; CDR3nt: TGTGCCAGCAGCGTAACAGGGGGCGTCAACTATGGCTACACCTTC; CDR3aa: CASSVTGGVNYGYTF
j_gene: TRBJ2-7; d_gene: TRBD1; v_gene: TRBV27; abundance: NA; CDR3nt: TGTGCCAGCAGTCTGACCCCAGGGGGCGGGAACTACGAGCAGTACTTC; CDR3aa: CASSLTPGGGNYEQYF
j_gene: TRBJ1-1; d_gene: TRBD1; v_gene: TRBV10-3; abundance: few; CDR3nt: TGTGCCATCAGTGGGACAGGGGAGGGCACTGAAGCTTTCTTT; CDR3aa: CAISGTGEGTEAFF
j_gene: TRBJ2-5; d_gene: NA; v_gene: TRBV9; abundance: NA; CDR3nt: TGTGCCAGCAGCCCCCTACAGAACCAAGAGACCCAGTACTTC; CDR3aa: CASSPLQNQETQYF
j_gene: TRBJ1-3; d_gene: NA; v_gene: TRBV6-1; abundance: NA; CDR3nt: TGTGCCACCGACCCAGGGATCGGAAACACCATATATTTT; CDR3aa: CATDPGIGNTIYF
j_gene: TRBJ2-5; d_gene: NA; v_gene: TRBV5-8; abundance: NA; CDR3nt: TGTGCCAGCACCCTGAAGGCTAGGCAGACCCAGTACTTC; CDR3aa: CASTLKARQTQYF
j_gene: TRBJ2-2; d_gene: NA; v_gene: TRBV12-1; abundance: NA; CDR3nt: TGTGCCAGCAGCTTTGTACCTCTCGCGGGGGGGCCGGACGGGGAGCTGTTTTTT; CDR3aa: CASSFVPLAGGPDGELFF
j_gene: TRBJ2-3; d_gene: NA; v_gene: TRBV25-1; abundance: NA; CDR3nt: TGTGCCAGCAGTGACATACGGAGCACAGATACGCAGTATTTT; CDR3aa: CASSDIRSTDTQYF
j_gene: TRBJ1-3; d_gene: NA; v_gene: TRBV7-2; abundance: NA; CDR3nt: TGTGCCAGCAGCCCACAGAGCTCTGGAAACACCATATATTTT; CDR3aa: CASSPQSSGNTIYF
j_gene: TRBJ1-2; d_gene: TRBD1; v_gene: TRBV25-1; abundance: NA; CDR3nt: TGTGCCAGCAGTGAATGGTCGGGACAGGGGAATGGCTACACCTTC; CDR3aa: CASSEWSGQGNGYTF
j_gene: TRBJ1-3; d_gene: NA; v_gene: TRBV4-1; abundance: NA; CDR3nt: TGCGCCAGCAGTCAATCGAGGGATAGCTCTGGAAACACCATATATTTT; CDR3aa: CASSQSRDSSGNTIYF
j_gene: TRBJ1-6; d_gene: NA; v_gene: TRBV6-1; abundance: NA; CDR3nt: TGTGCCAGCAGTGACGTCCCACGGAGTTCACCCCTCCACTTT; CDR3aa: CASSDVPRSSPLHF
j_gene: TRBJ1-3; d_gene: NA; v_gene: TRBV18; abundance: NA; CDR3nt: TGTGCCAGCTCACCAAACAGCTCTGGAAACACCATATATTTT; CDR3aa: CASSPNSSGNTIYF
j_gene: TRBJ2-1; d_gene: TRBD1; v_gene: TRBV6-5; abundance: NA; CDR3nt: TGTGCCAGCAGTTACGGGACAGGGGGCTACAATGAGCAGTTCTTC; CDR3aa: CASSYGTGGYNEQFF
j_gene: TRBJ1-2; d_gene: NA; v_gene: TRBV6-1; abundance: NA; CDR3nt: TGTGCCAGCAGTCTGGAGGGGAGGGATGGCTACACCTTC; CDR3aa: CASSLEGRDGYTF
j_gene: TRBJ1-4; d_gene: NA; v_gene: TRBV6-5; abundance: NA; CDR3nt: TGTGCCAGCAGTTACGGGTCCGCACAGAATGAAAAACTGTTTTTT; CDR3aa: CASSYGSAQNEKLFF
j_gene: TRBJ2-1; d_gene: TRBD2; v_gene: TRBV5-4; abundance: few; CDR3nt: TGTGCCAGCAGCTTGGCAAGCGGGGGGTTCTACAATGAGCAGTTCTTC; CDR3aa: CASSLASGGFYNEQFF
j_gene: TRBJ2-2; d_gene: NA; v_gene: TRBV6-5; abundance: NA; CDR3nt: TGTGCCAGCAGTTACGCCGGCGGGGAGCTGTTTTTT; CDR3aa: CASSYAGGELFF
j_gene: TRBJ1-5; d_gene: NA; v_gene: TRBV7-9; abundance: NA; CDR3nt: TGTGCCAGCAGTTACGGACATGCAGATCAGCCCCAGCATTTT; CDR3aa: CASSYGHADQPQHF